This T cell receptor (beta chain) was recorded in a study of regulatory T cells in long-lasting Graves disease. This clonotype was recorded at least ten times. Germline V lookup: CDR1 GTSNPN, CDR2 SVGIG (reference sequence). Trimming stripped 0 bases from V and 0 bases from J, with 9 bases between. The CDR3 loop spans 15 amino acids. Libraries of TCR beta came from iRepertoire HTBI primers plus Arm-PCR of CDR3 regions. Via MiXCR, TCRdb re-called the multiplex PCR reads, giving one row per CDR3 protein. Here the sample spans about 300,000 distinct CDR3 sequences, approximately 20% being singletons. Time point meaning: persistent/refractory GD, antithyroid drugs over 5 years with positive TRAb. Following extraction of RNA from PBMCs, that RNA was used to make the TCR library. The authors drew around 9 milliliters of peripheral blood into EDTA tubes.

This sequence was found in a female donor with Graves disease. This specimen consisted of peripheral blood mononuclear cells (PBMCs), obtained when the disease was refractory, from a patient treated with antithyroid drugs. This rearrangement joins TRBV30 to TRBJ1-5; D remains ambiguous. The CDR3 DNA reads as TGTGCCTGGAGTGTCGAAGGGAATAGCAATCAGCCCCAGCATTTT. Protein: CAWSVEGNSNQPQHF. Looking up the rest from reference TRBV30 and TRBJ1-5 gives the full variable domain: SQTIHQWPATLVQPVGSPLSLECTVEGTSNPNLYWYRQAAGRGLQLLFYSVGIGQISSEVPQNLSASRPQDRQFILSSKKLLLSDSGFYLCAWSVEGNSNQPQHFGDGTRLSIL.